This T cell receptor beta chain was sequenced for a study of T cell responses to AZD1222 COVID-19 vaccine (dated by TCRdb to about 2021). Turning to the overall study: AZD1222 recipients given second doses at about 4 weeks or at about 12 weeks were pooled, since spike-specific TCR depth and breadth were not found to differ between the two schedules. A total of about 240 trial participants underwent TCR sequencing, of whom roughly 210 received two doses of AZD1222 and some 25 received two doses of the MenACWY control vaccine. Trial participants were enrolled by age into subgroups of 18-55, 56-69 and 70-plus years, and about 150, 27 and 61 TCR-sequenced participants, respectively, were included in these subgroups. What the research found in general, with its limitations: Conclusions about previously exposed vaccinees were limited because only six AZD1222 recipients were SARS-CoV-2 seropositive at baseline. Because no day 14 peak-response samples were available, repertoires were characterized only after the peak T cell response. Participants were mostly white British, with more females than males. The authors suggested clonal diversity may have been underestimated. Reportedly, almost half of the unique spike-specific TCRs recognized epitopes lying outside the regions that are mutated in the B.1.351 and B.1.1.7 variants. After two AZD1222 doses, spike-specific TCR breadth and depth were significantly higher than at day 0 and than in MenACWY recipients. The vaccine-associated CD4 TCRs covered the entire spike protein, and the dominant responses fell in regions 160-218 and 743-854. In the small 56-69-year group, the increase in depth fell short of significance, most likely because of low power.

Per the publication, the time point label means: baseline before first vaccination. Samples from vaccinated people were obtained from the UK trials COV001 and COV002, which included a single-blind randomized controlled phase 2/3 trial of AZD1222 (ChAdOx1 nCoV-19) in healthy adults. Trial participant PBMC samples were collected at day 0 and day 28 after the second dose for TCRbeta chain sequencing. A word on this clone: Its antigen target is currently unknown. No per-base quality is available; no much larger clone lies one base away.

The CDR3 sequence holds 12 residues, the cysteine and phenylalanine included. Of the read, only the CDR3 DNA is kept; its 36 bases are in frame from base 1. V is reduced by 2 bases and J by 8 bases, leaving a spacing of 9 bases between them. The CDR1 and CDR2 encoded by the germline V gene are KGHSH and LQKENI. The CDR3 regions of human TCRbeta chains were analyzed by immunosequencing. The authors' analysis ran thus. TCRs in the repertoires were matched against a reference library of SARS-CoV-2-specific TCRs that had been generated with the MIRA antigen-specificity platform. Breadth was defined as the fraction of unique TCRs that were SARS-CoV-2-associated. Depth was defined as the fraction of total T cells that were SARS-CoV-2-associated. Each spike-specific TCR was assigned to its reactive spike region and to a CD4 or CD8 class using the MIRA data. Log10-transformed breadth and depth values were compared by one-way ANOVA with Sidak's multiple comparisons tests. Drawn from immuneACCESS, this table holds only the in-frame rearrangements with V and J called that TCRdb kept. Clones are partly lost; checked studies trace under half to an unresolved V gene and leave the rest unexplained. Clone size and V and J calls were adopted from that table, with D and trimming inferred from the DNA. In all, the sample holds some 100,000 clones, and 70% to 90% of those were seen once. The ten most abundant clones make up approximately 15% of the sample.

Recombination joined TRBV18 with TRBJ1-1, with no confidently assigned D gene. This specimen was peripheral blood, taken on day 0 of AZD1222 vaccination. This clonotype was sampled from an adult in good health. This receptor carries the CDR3 CASSPNSGEAFF. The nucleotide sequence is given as TGTGCCAGCTCACCAAATTCGGGGGAAGCTTTCTTT.